These 7 T cell receptor beta chains came from one sample sequenced in a study of naive and memory T cell subsets. An equimolar mix of two oligonucleotides served as the beta constant-region primer for TRBC1 and TRBC2. Ligated cDNA was amplified by four rounds of PCR with nested alpha and beta constant-region primers and SP2. TCRdb passed the UMI-ligation and nested PCR reads through MiXCR, listing each CDR3 protein once. The sample holds roughly 130,000 distinct CDR3 sequences, 36% seen once. The source material was central memory CD4+ T cells from blood. These receptors were taken from a human donor in good health.

V and J are TRBV10-2 and TRBJ2-7; TRBD2 agrees at 11 bases. The CDR3 sequence is 15 residues long. Looked up from germline, CDR1 is WSHSY and CDR2 is SAAADI. Unmatched junction bases numbered 3, after V lost 5 bases and J lost 0 bases. In DNA, the CDR3 is TGCGCCAGCAGTAGTAGCGGGAGGGCCTCCTACGAGCAGTACTTC. It is translated as CASSSSGRASYEQYF.

This clonotype has ten or more counts. V and J are TRBV12-3 or TRBV12-4 and TRBJ2-1; D remains ambiguous. The CDR3 is made up of 12 amino acids. With 3 bases removed from V and 6 bases from J, the gap between germline ends came to 6 bases. The CDR3 nucleotides read TGTGCCAGCAGTTTTAACAGCAATGAGCAGTTCTTC. It translates to CASSFNSNEQFF.

This rearrangement joins TRBV19 to TRBJ2-3; D gene uncertain. Germline lookup yields CDR1 LNHDA and CDR2 SQIVND (reference sequence). Trimming cost V 3 bases and J 2 bases, with 9 bases left between them. This CDR3 contains 14 residues. CDR3 nucleotide sequence: TGTGCCAGTAGTATGATCACTACCACAGATACGCAGTATTTT. Its protein product is CASSMITTTDTQYF. Full variable domain (rest looked up from reference TRBV19 and TRBJ2-3): DGGITQSPKYLFRKEGQNVTLSCEQNLNHDAMYWYRQDPGQGLRLIYYSQIVNDFQKGDIAEGYSVSREKKESFPLTVTSAQKNPTAFYLCASSMITTTDTQYFGPGTRLTVL.

This chain links TRBV28 with TRBJ2-1; D unclear. The CDR3 length is 16 residues. Germline CDR1 MDHEN, CDR2 SYDVKM. Trimming left V 2 bases short and J 6 bases short, with 17 bases between. The CDR3 loop is CASSLSLRVPPNEQFF. CDR3 DNA sequence: TGTGCCAGCAGTTTAAGTCTCCGGGTCCCACCCAATGAGCAGTTCTTC.

The chain uses TRBV5-4 and TRBJ2-3; TRBD1 aligns across 11 bases. V was pared by 4 bases and J by 5 bases, with 6 bases of the junction left unmatched. Germline V gene lookup returns CDR1 SGHNT and CDR2 YYREEE (reference sequence). This CDR3 is 15 amino acids long. CDR3 loop: CASSPRTGGIDTQYF. The CDR3 DNA is TGTGCCAGCAGCCCGCGGACAGGGGGCATAGATACGCAGTATTTT.

This chain connects TRBV7-2 to TRBJ2-5, with 11 bases matching TRBD1. In germline, CDR1 is SGHTA, CDR2 FQGNSA. J was trimmed by 5 bases and V by 5 bases; bases with no gene match: 7. The CDR3 is made up of 15 amino acids. The CDR3 coding sequence is TGTGCCAGCAGCCTCCAGGACAGGGGGCATGAGACCCAGTACTTC. This codes for CASSLQDRGHETQYF.

The V gene is TRBV24-1, the J gene TRBJ2-5; 8 bases agree with TRBD2. CDR1 KGHDR and CDR2 SFDVKD come from the germline V gene. The CDR3 sequence is 14 residues long. Trimming took 3 bases from V and 5 from J; bases not matched to a gene: 4. CDR3 bases: TGTGCCACCAGTGATGCGGGACTAGTGGAGACCCAGTACTTC. This codes for CATSDAGLVETQYF.